Each of the 32 T cell receptor beta chains below was sequenced from the same sample in a study of T-cell memory formation after mild COVID-19. From the 5' RACE reads, TCRdb called clonotypes with MiXCR, one entry per CDR3 protein. Of roughly 450,000 distinct CDR3 sequences in the sample, 15% to 20% were seen once. Sample: PBMCs or a T cell subset sorted from them (not recorded which). These receptors were collected from an adult woman who had mild COVID-19 (a few samples of this study predate the infection). Cell type and time point are not known.

This clonotype was counted a few times. The chain links TRBV3-1 to TRBJ2-7, with no clear D. This CDR3 has 14 residues. Trimming pared 8 bases from V and 0 bases from J, leaving 14 bases between. CDR1 LGHDT and CDR2 YNNKEL come from the germline V gene (reference sequence). DNA for the CDR3: TGTGCCAGCCTCCCACGGCGGAGCTCCTACGAGCAGTACTTC. Protein: CASLPRRSSYEQYF.

This clonotype was counted a few times. The V and J genes are TRBV9 and TRBJ1-2; D is ambiguous. The CDR3 totals 14 residues. Trimming cost V 3 bases and J 4 bases, with 13 bases left between them. Germline CDR1 reads SGDLS; CDR2 reads YYNGEE. The CDR3: CASSDRERRYGYTF. DNA for the CDR3: TGTGCCAGCAGCGACAGAGAACGCCGCTATGGCTACACCTTC.

The chain employs TRBV7-9 and TRBJ2-2; D is ambiguous. Per the germline V gene, CDR1 is SEHNR and CDR2 is FQNEAQ (reference sequence). V dropped 6 bases and J dropped 5 bases, with 19 bases sitting between them. This CDR3 contains 16 residues. The CDR3 DNA reads TGTGCCAGCAGGGAGAACGACCGGGTTACGACCGGGGAGCTGTTTTTT. Translation: CASRENDRVTTGELFF.

V is TRBV6-5 and J is TRBJ2-7; D unclear. Germline V CDR1 and CDR2: MNHEY, SVGAGI. V was cut by 6 bases and J by 5 bases, with 11 bases left in between. This CDR3 comprises 12 residues. The CDR3 DNA is TGTGCCAGCAGCCCCACGACCCACGAGCAGTACTTC. Its translation is CASSPTTHEQYF.

The chain couples TRBV21-1 to TRBJ1-2. TRBV21-1 is annotated as a pseudogene. This CDR3 has 14 amino acids. The CDR3 loop is CDSSKGGRSYGYTF. CDR3 coding DNA: TGTGACAGCAGCAAGGGAGGCAGGAGCTATGGCTACACCTTC.

This clonotype was counted only a few times. CDR3 sequence: CASTSGTYKTEAFF. CDR3 DNA sequence: TGCGCCAGCACTTCCGGGACTTACAAGACTGAAGCTTTCTTT. The rearrangement uses TRBV5-1 and TRBJ1-1; maybe TRBD1 (5 bases). Germline values: CDR1 SGHRS, CDR2 YFSETQ. V lost 6 bases to trimming and J lost 5 bases, with 17 bases between them. There are 14 residues in the CDR3.

V is TRBV7-2 and J is TRBJ2-1, with D possibly TRBD2 on 6 matching bases. This CDR3 spans 16 amino acids. Per the germline V gene, CDR1 is SGHTA and CDR2 is FQGNSA. The V end was cut by 1 base, the J end by 2 bases, with 12 bases between. As DNA, the CDR3 is TGTGCCAGCAGCTTAGAGGCGGGATTAGCCTACAATGAGCAGTTCTTC. This gives the protein CASSLEAGLAYNEQFF. Filled out from reference TRBV7-2 and TRBJ2-1, the complete variable domain reads GAGVSQSPSNKVTEKGKDVELRCDPISGHTALYWYRQSLGQGLEFLIYFQGNSAPDKSGLPSDRFSAERTGGSVSTLTIQRTQQEDSAVYLCASSLEAGLAYNEQFFGPGTRLTVL.

V is TRBV7-2 and J is TRBJ2-2, with D possibly matching TRBD2 (6 bases). CDR3 size: 16 residues. V was pared by 6 bases and J by 0 bases, with 14 bases between. The V gene's germline CDR1 is SGHTA and CDR2 FQGNSA. CDR3 bases: TGTGCCAGCAGACCGACTAGACTCGCGAACACCGGGGAGCTGTTTTTT. Amino acid sequence: CASRPTRLANTGELFF.

This clonotype was counted between two and nine times. This sequence joins TRBV12-3 or TRBV12-4 and TRBJ2-5; tentative D call: TRBD1 (6 bases). Trimming pared 6 bases from V and 2 bases from J, leaving 13 bases between. The CDR3 contains 14 residues. CDR3: CASRYGQPQETQYF. DNA of the CDR3: TGTGCCAGCAGGTACGGACAGCCACAAGAGACCCAGTACTTC.

This chain links TRBV7-3 with TRBJ2-3; 11 nucleotides agree with TRBD1. CDR3 length equals 18 residues. Germline lookup yields CDR1 SGHTA and CDR2 FQGTGA. Trimming at V came to 1 base and at J to 3 bases, leaving 9 bases not matched to a gene. Written as DNA, the CDR3 is TGTGCCAGCAGCTTAAGTTCGATCCGGGACAGGGGGACAGATACGCAGTATTTT. This sequence encodes CASSLSSIRDRGTDTQYF.

This clonotype has a handful of counts. The chain links TRBV5-1 to TRBJ2-1; 9 bases line up with TRBD2. The V gene end was trimmed by 4 bases and the J gene end by 8 bases; junction bases not matched to a gene: 7. Germline V gives CDR1 SGHRS, CDR2 YFSETQ. The CDR3 length is 14 residues. The CDR3 sequence is CASSPWREGYEQFF. The CDR3 nucleotides are TGCGCCAGCAGCCCCTGGCGGGAGGGCTATGAGCAGTTCTTC.

V and J are TRBV12-3 or TRBV12-4 and TRBJ2-3; 8 bases agree with TRBD1. This CDR3 region has 15 residues. The trim removed 8 bases at V and 0 bases at J, leaving 7 bases unmatched. The CDR3 DNA is TGTGCCAGCCTCCTCAGGGGGCGAAGCACAGATACGCAGTATTTT. Its protein product is CASLLRGRSTDTQYF.

DNA for the CDR3: TGTGCCAGCAGCCTGGGACAGGTTGGCGACACTGAAGCTTTCTTT. This codes for CASSLGQVGDTEAFF. The chain is built from TRBV7-8 and TRBJ1-1; 8 bases are a match to TRBD1. The CDR3 runs 15 residues. V lost 5 bases and J lost 3; bases outside the gene matches: 8. Germline V gene lookup returns CDR1 SGHVS and CDR2 FQNEAQ. Complete variable domain (other parts from reference TRBV7-8 and TRBJ1-1): GAGVSQSPRYKVAKRGQDVALRCDPISGHVSLFWYQQALGQGPEFLTYFQNEAQLDKSGLPSDRFFAERPEGSVSTLKIQRTQQEDSAVYLCASSLGQVGDTEAFFGQGTRLTVV.

The J gene is TRBJ2-5, the V gene TRBV7-6; D gene uncertain. Germline V lookup: CDR1 SGHVS, CDR2 FNYEAQ. V lost 5 bases and J lost 2, with 15 bases in between. The CDR3 consists of 15 residues. The CDR3 DNA reads TGTGCCAGCAGCCTATTCACCGGCCGACAAGAGACCCAGTACTTC. Its translation: CASSLFTGRQETQYF. The full variable domain, completed using reference TRBV7-6 and TRBJ2-5, is GAGVSQSPRYKVTKRGQDVALRCDPISGHVSLYWYRQALGQGPEFLTYFNYEAQQDKSGLPNDRFSAERPEGSISTLTIQRTEQRDSAMYRCASSLFTGRQETQYFGPGTRLLVL.

CDR3 sequence: CSARDPVRRGPVTEAFF. The CDR3 nucleotides are TGCAGTGCTAGAGATCCGGTCAGGAGGGGACCAGTGACTGAAGCTTTCTTT. The chain uses TRBV20-1 and TRBJ1-1; tentative D call: TRBD1 (5 bases). The germline V gene has CDR1 DFQATT and CDR2 SNEGSKA (reference sequence). The V end was cut by 0 bases, the J end by 5 bases, with 22 bases between. The CDR3 is made up of 17 amino acids.

The chain employs TRBV9 and TRBJ2-2; D gene uncertain. CDR1 is SGDLS, CDR2 YYNGEE, per germline. Between the trimmed V and J ends, which lost 4 bases and 3 bases, there was a span of 13 bases. The CDR3 has 15 residues. CDR3 in amino acids: CASSTDRQYTGELFF. DNA for the CDR3: TGTGCCAGCAGCACAGACCGTCAATACACCGGGGAGCTGTTTTTT. Supplemented by reference TRBV9 and TRBJ2-2, the full variable domain reads DSGVTQTPKHLITATGQRVTLRCSPRSGDLSVYWYQQSLDQGLQFLIQYYNGEERAKGNILERFSAQQFPDLHSELNLSSLELGDSALYFCASSTDRQYTGELFFGEGSRLTVL.

CDR3 loop: CASSPALPDRASYNEQFF. CDR3 nucleotides: TGTGCCAGCAGTCCTGCCCTCCCCGACAGGGCGTCCTACAATGAGCAGTTCTTC. The chain employs TRBV6-2 or TRBV6-3 and TRBJ2-1; 7 nucleotides agree with TRBD1. J gave up 1 base and V 5 bases, and 14 bases lay outside the gene matches. Germline V CDR1 and CDR2: MNHEY, SVGEGT. The CDR3 is 18 residues long.

This clonotype showed up just a few times. The chain couples TRBV12-3 or TRBV12-4 to TRBJ1-5; D remains ambiguous. Trimming stripped 6 bases from V and 5 bases from J, with 11 bases between. This CDR3 spans 13 amino acids. The CDR3 spells CASRAGRHQPQHF. The CDR3 DNA follows: TGTGCCAGCAGGGCAGGTCGTCATCAGCCCCAGCATTTT.

The sample holds a few counts of this clonotype. The chain links TRBV5-1 to TRBJ2-1, with 7 bases that match TRBD2. The CDR3 runs 15 residues. After removal of 7 bases from V and 3 bases from J, the junction contained 10 bases not matched to a gene. Per the germline V gene, CDR1 is SGHRS and CDR2 is YFSETQ. CDR3 sequence reads: CASCPPGLDYNEQFF. The CDR3 coding sequence is TGCGCCAGCTGCCCCCCCGGACTAGACTACAATGAGCAGTTCTTC.

This chain connects TRBV9 to TRBJ1-2; D gene unclear. Trimming shortened V by 0 bases and J by 2 bases, and 11 bases separated the two germline ends. The CDR3 extends over 15 amino acids. Germline-derived CDR1 and CDR2 are SGDLS and YYNGEE. The CDR3 nucleotides are TGTGCCAGCAGCGTAGTCTCTGAGGCGAACTATGGCTACACCTTC. As protein: CASSVVSEANYGYTF.

This clonotype has only one observation. The V call is TRBV7-9, the J call TRBJ1-1; 9 nucleotides agree with TRBD1. Germline CDR1 reads SEHNR; CDR2 reads FQNEAQ (reference sequence). V gave up 5 bases and J gave up 1 base; unmatched junction bases: 8. This CDR3 has 16 amino acids. The DNA of the CDR3 is TGTGCCAGCAGCCGAGAGACAGGGGGAAAGAACACTGAAGCTTTCTTT. This gives the protein CASSRETGGKNTEAFF. The whole variable domain, remainder taken from reference TRBV7-9 and TRBJ1-1, is DTGVSQNPRHKITKRGQNVTFRCDPISEHNRLYWYRQTLGQGPEFLTYFQNEAQLEKSRLLSDRFSAERPKGSFSTLEIQRTEQGDSAMYLCASSRETGGKNTEAFFGQGTRLTVV.

This clonotype was seen a few times. This chain joins TRBV4-1 and TRBJ2-2; D is undetermined. This CDR3 spans 14 amino acids. The ends were cut back, 0 bases at V and 3 bases at J, with 5 bases in the middle. Germline V gene lookup returns CDR1 MGHRA and CDR2 YSYEKL. The CDR3 sequence is CASSQERYTGELFF. The CDR3 DNA reads TGCGCCAGCAGCCAAGAGAGGTACACCGGGGAGCTGTTTTTT.

This chain connects TRBV4-3 to TRBJ2-1, with D hard to call. V gave up 0 bases and J gave up 6 bases, with 18 bases separating them. This CDR3 comprises 17 residues. Germline values: CDR1 LGHNA, CDR2 YSLEER. In DNA, the CDR3 is TGCGCCAGCAGCCAAGACTCGTTGGGTGCGGAGATCAATGAGCAGTTCTTC. Encoded protein: CASSQDSLGAEINEQFF.

The rearrangement joins TRBV20-1 to TRBJ1-2; TRBD1 is a possible D gene (6 bases). This CDR3 has 13 residues. V was cut by 2 bases and J by 3 bases, with 10 bases left in between. CDR1 is DFQATT and CDR2 is SNEGSKA in the germline V gene (reference sequence). The CDR3, as DNA: TGCAGTGCTAGAAGGGGGGAAGACTATGGCTACACCTTC. Translating it yields CSARRGEDYGYTF.

In its sample, this clonotype was seen a few times. V usage is TRBV7-2 and J usage is TRBJ1-2; D is unresolved. CDR3 size: 14 residues. Germline CDR1 SGHTA, CDR2 FQGNSA. V lost 6 bases and J lost 3, with 14 bases in between. CDR3 loop: CASSPLARDYGYTF. The CDR3, as DNA: TGTGCCAGCAGTCCTCTCGCGCGGGACTATGGCTACACCTTC. The variable domain in full, with the rest retrieved from reference TRBV7-2 and TRBJ1-2, is GAGVSQSPSNKVTEKGKDVELRCDPISGHTALYWYRQSLGQGLEFLIYFQGNSAPDKSGLPSDRFSAERTGGSVSTLTIQRTQQEDSAVYLCASSPLARDYGYTFGSGTRLTVV.

In its sample, this clonotype was seen once. The rearrangement links TRBV24-1 to TRBJ2-1; no definite D call. Trimming pared 1 base from V and 7 bases from J, leaving 4 bases between. There are 12 residues in the CDR3. CDR1 is KGHDR, CDR2 SFDVKD, per germline. CDR3 sequence: CATSDLWNEQFF. CDR3 DNA: TGTGCCACCAGTGATTTATGGAATGAGCAGTTCTTC.

This clonotype was counted at least ten times. The chain joins TRBV20-1 to TRBJ2-3, with TRBD2 identical over 16 bases. This CDR3 region has 17 residues. With 3 bases clipped from V and 3 bases from J, the junction kept 6 bases outside the gene matches. The germline gives CDR1 DFQATT, CDR2 SNEGSKA (reference sequence). DNA for the CDR3: TGCAGTGCTAGGGGGACTAGCGGGAGGGCCGGGACAGATACGCAGTATTTT. The encoded protein is CSARGTSGRAGTDTQYF.

This chain links TRBV5-6 with TRBJ1-6, with 7 positions matching TRBD1. V lost 0 bases to trimming and J lost 8 bases; unmatched junction nucleotides: 5. Germline CDR1 and CDR2: SGHDT and YYEEEE. This CDR3 is 15 amino acids long. CDR3 sequence: CASSLEETGDSPLHF. CDR3 DNA: TGTGCCAGCAGCTTGGAGGAAACAGGGGATTCACCCCTCCACTTT.

The chain uses TRBV29-1 and TRBJ1-2; D is undetermined. V was shortened by 1 base and J by 8 bases, with 14 bases between the two germline ends. Germline CDR1 is SQVTM and CDR2 is ANQGSEA. The CDR3 extends over 13 amino acids. The CDR3 sequence: CSVEGSLGLGYTF. For the CDR3, the DNA is TGCAGCGTTGAAGGGAGTCTGGGCCTGGGCTACACCTTC.

This clonotype turned up a few times. This chain links TRBV7-2 with TRBJ2-2; D unresolved. Germline V CDR1 and CDR2: SGHTA, FQGNSA. The CDR3 runs to 17 residues. V lost 1 base to trimming and J lost 5 bases, with 17 bases between them. The CDR3 reads CASSLDDGVRYTGELFF. The CDR3 DNA sequence: TGTGCCAGCAGCTTAGATGATGGGGTTCGATATACCGGGGAGCTGTTTTTT. Full variable domain (rest looked up from reference TRBV7-2 and TRBJ2-2): GAGVSQSPSNKVTEKGKDVELRCDPISGHTALYWYRQSLGQGLEFLIYFQGNSAPDKSGLPSDRFSAERTGGSVSTLTIQRTQQEDSAVYLCASSLDDGVRYTGELFFGEGSRLTVL.

This clonotype was observed a handful of times. The rearrangement joins TRBV12-3 or TRBV12-4 to TRBJ2-2; no clear D gene. V was shortened by 3 bases and J by 3 bases, with 26 bases between the two germline ends. There are 20 residues in the CDR3. DNA for the CDR3: TGTGCCAGCAGTTTTGGGTCGGCAGTACGGCCTACCCCCCACACCGGGGAGCTGTTTTTT. It specifies CASSFGSAVRPTPHTGELFF.

In its sample, this clonotype was seen a few times. The chain uses TRBV18 and TRBJ1-1, with TRBD1 matching 11 bases. In germline, CDR1 is KGHSH, CDR2 LQKENI. There are 13 residues in the CDR3. After removal of 7 bases from V and 3 bases from J, the junction contained 1 base not matched to a gene. The CDR3 DNA reads as TGTGCCAGCTGGGGACAGGGGGACACTGAAGCTTTCTTT. This encodes CASWGQGDTEAFF.